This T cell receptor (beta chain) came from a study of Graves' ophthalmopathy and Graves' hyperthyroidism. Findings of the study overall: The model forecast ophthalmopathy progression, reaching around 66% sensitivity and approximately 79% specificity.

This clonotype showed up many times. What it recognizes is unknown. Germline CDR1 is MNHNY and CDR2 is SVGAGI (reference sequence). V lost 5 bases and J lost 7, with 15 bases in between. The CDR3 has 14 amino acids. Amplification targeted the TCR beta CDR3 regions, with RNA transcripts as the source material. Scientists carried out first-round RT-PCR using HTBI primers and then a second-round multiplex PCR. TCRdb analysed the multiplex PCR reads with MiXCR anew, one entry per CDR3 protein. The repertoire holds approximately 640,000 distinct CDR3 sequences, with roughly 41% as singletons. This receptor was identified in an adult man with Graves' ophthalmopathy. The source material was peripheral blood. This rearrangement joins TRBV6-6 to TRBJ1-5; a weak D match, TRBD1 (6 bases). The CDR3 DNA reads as TGTGCCAGCAGTGGCTCACAGGGATTGCAGCCCCAGCATTTT. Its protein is CASSGSQGLQPQHF.